What follows describes a single T cell receptor beta chain. Its antigen is unknown. This sample was taken from a study of blood T cells in healthy people across ages. With a J-beta primer mix and a sample-barcoded 5' primer, a second PCR ran about 7 to 11 cycles. TCRdb ran MiXCR on the 5' RACE reads and lists one entry per CDR3 protein. The sample holds around 850,000 distinct CDR3 sequences, approximately 35% seen once. Donors each provided 9.5 to 10 milliliters of peripheral blood. Findings and limits, study-wide: In long-lived donors, naive CD4+ cell counts and diversity exceeded those of aged donors.

Looked up from germline, CDR1 is DFQATT and CDR2 is SNEGSKA (reference sequence). The CDR3 is 14 amino acids. With 6 bases removed from V and 10 bases from J, the gap between germline ends came to 22 bases. The chain links TRBV20-1 to TRBJ2-1; D may be TRBD2 (6 bases). The receptor comes from a man in his late teens or twenties in good health. Sequencing used blood. CDR3 nucleotide sequence: TGCAGTGCGGATGGTAGGGGAGGTTATGACGAGCAGTTCTTC. The encoded protein is CSADGRGGYDEQFF.